There are a few counts of the clone carrying this T cell receptor (beta chain). This sample was taken from a study of CD8 T cells in ankylosing spondylitis. CDR3 length equals 16 residues. The V end lost 4 bases, the J end lost 2 bases, and 19 bases lay between the germline ends. CDR1 is SGHKS, CDR2 YYEKEE, per germline (reference sequence). TCRdb re-called the 5' RACE reads with MiXCR, one entry per CDR3 protein. Among 200,000 to 300,000 distinct CDR3 sequences listed, over 8.5% were seen once. This sequence joins TRBV5-5 and TRBJ2-7, with D perhaps TRBD2 (5 bases). The sequenced sample was blood, either unsorted or a sorted T cell fraction (not recorded which). This receptor was obtained from a male donor with ankylosing spondylitis or in good health (not recorded which). CDR3 in DNA: TGTGCCAGCAGCAACCCGCTTGTGGGAGTAACCTACGAGCAGTACTTC. Translation gives CASSNPLVGVTYEQYF.